This is a list of T cell receptor beta chains from one sample in a study of T cell repertoires in cytomegalovirus infection. TCRdb reprocessed the reads with MiXCR, giving one entry per CDR3 protein. The data show fewer than 65,000 distinct CDR3 sequences, around 18% seen once. Their cognate antigens are unknown. The sequencing used CD8+ T cells from cultured PBMCs, collected from culture after CMV antigen stimulation. The receptors were gathered from a human donor in good health (CMV status not recorded). Some clones in this sample may be carry-over from other donors' samples. Each CDR3 is given with its conserved first and last residue. D genes are given only for firm matches.

J gene: TRBJ2-1
D gene: .
V gene: TRBV3-1
CDR3 protein: CASSQVISGGMDNEQFF

J gene: TRBJ2-1
D gene: .
V gene: TRBV27
CDR3 protein: CASSFGAVGEQFF

J gene: TRBJ1-2
D gene: .
V gene: TRBV7-9
CDR3 protein: CASSSGGAGVYGYTF

J gene: TRBJ2-5
D gene: .
V gene: TRBV4-1
CDR3 protein: CASSQDRETQYF

J gene: TRBJ2-7
D gene: .
V gene: TRBV12-3/TRBV12-4
CDR3 protein: CASSSRLVYYEQYF

J gene: TRBJ2-3
D gene: .
V gene: TRBV6-4
CDR3 protein: CASSEGTTDTQYF

J gene: TRBJ2-7
D gene: .
V gene: TRBV7-9
CDR3 protein: CASSHSVDSGYEQYF

J gene: TRBJ2-5
D gene: .
V gene: TRBV12-3/TRBV12-4
CDR3 protein: CASSWEDQETQYF

J gene: TRBJ2-7
D gene: TRBD1
V gene: TRBV6-5
CDR3 protein: CASSSRFGDSPSYEQYF

J gene: TRBJ2-7
D gene: .
V gene: TRBV6-1
CDR3 protein: CASSDHEVYEQYF

J gene: TRBJ2-2
D gene: TRBD2
V gene: TRBV19
CDR3 protein: CASHLAGDYTGELFF

J gene: TRBJ2-3
D gene: .
V gene: TRBV9
CDR3 protein: CASSGSGTQGADTQYF

J gene: TRBJ1-5
D gene: TRBD1
V gene: TRBV2
CDR3 protein: CASSHHLDRIGGQPQHF

J gene: TRBJ1-1
D gene: .
V gene: TRBV6-4
CDR3 protein: CASSAVLDTEAFF

J gene: TRBJ1-1
D gene: .
V gene: TRBV6-1
CDR3 protein: CASSHGGTEAFF

J gene: TRBJ1-1
D gene: .
V gene: TRBV19
CDR3 protein: CASTRRVVVNTEAFF

J gene: TRBJ2-7
D gene: .
V gene: TRBV7-9
CDR3 protein: CASSSSRAYEQYF

J gene: TRBJ2-2
D gene: .
V gene: TRBV6-1
CDR3 protein: CASRARGDTGELFF

J gene: TRBJ1-2
D gene: .
V gene: TRBV7-2
CDR3 protein: CASSPGFGPRGYGYTF

J gene: TRBJ2-1
D gene: .
V gene: TRBV6-2/TRBV6-3
CDR3 protein: CASSPPGADSYNEQFF

J gene: TRBJ2-1
D gene: TRBD2
V gene: TRBV7-2
CDR3 protein: CASSLGGGVKSSYNEQFF

J gene: TRBJ2-1
D gene: TRBD1
V gene: TRBV6-5
CDR3 protein: CASSYTSRGTYNEQFF

J gene: TRBJ2-7
D gene: .
V gene: TRBV7-8
CDR3 protein: CASSLSPVGLVSYEQYF

J gene: TRBJ2-7
D gene: .
V gene: TRBV20-1
CDR3 protein: CSAQGLGQGTYEQYF

J gene: TRBJ2-1
D gene: .
V gene: TRBV7-8
CDR3 protein: CASTYGRNEQFF

J gene: TRBJ1-6
D gene: .
V gene: TRBV28
CDR3 protein: CASSLRVGRQAYNSPLHF

J gene: TRBJ1-2
D gene: .
V gene: TRBV12-3/TRBV12-4
CDR3 protein: CASSFGSYDGYTF